The 22 T cell receptor beta chains listed next were all sequenced from one sample in a study of shared T cell receptors in the human thymus. Some clones are missing from TCRdb's copy, which holds only in-frame ones; the method was immunoSEQ multiplex PCR. The table records roughly 410,000 clones, 95% of them present only once. Sample: thymocytes. The receptors originated from a human donor.

The chain recombines TRBV5-5 with TRBJ2-1; no definite D call. Trimming shortened V by 4 bases and J by 9 bases, and 14 bases separated the two germline ends. The CDR3 consists of 13 residues. Germline-derived CDR1 and CDR2 are SGHKS and YYEKEE (reference sequence). CDR3 sequence: CASSPRTAFEQFF. CDR3 bases: TGTGCCAGCAGCCCTCGGACGGCGTTTGAGCAGTTCTTC.

The table lists this clone with a count of one. The chain links TRBV5-6 to TRBJ2-7, with no clear D. Germline CDR1 SGHDT, CDR2 YYEEEE. The V gene lost 4 bases and the J gene lost 4 bases, with 18 bases spanning the gap. The CDR3 consists of 15 residues. Written as DNA, the CDR3 is TGTGCCAGCAGCCTGGGTGTGCGCGCGGAATACGAGCAGTACTTC. Encoded protein: CASSLGVRAEYEQYF.

The chain links TRBV7-3 to TRBJ1-4; D is possibly TRBD1 (6 bases). CDR3 length: 15 residues. With 4 bases removed from V and 6 bases from J, the gap between germline ends came to 15 bases. The V gene's germline CDR1 is SGHTA and CDR2 FQGTGA. The CDR3 region is CASSSRTGLDEKLFF. DNA of the CDR3: TGTGCCAGCAGCTCCAGAACAGGGTTAGATGAAAAACTGTTTTTT. The complete variable domain, with remaining parts taken from reference TRBV7-3 and TRBJ1-4, reads GAGVSQTPSNKVTEKGKYVELRCDPISGHTALYWYRQSLGQGPEFLIYFQGTGAADDSGLPNDRFFAVRPEGSVSTLKIQRTERGDSAVYLCASSSRTGLDEKLFFGSGTQLSVL.

The chain recombines TRBV11-2 with TRBJ2-7; D may match TRBD1 or TRBD2 (5 bases each). Per germline, CDR1 SGHAT and CDR2 FQNNGV. V lost 3 bases to trimming and J lost 4 bases, with 22 bases between them. The CDR3 is made up of 17 amino acids. CDR3 residues: CASSFSLAMGEVYEQYF. DNA of the CDR3: TGTGCCAGCAGCTTTAGCCTAGCTATGGGGGAAGTGTACGAGCAGTACTTC.

V and J are TRBV27 and TRBJ2-6; D unclear. V lost 5 bases and J 4 bases, leaving 15 bases between the germline ends. CDR1 is MNHEY and CDR2 is SMNVEV in the germline V gene (reference sequence). The CDR3 spans 16 residues. This chain's CDR3 is CASSTPTPTGANVLTF. CDR3 nucleotide sequence: TGTGCCAGCAGTACCCCGACCCCGACAGGGGCCAACGTCCTGACTTTC.

The rearrangement uses TRBV19 and TRBJ1-2, with D uncertain. This CDR3 region has 13 residues. CDR1 is LNHDA and CDR2 is SQIVND in the germline V gene (reference sequence). V lost 5 bases and J lost 8, with 15 bases in between. The CDR3 DNA reads as TGTGCCAGTAGTTTCCAAACGACCGAGGGCTACACCTTC. The encoded protein is CASSFQTTEGYTF.

The rearrangement uses TRBV28 and TRBJ2-3, with TRBD2 matching 11 bases. The junction had 8 bases not matched to a gene; V was cut back by 5 bases and J by 1 base. This CDR3 region has 17 residues. Germline V gene data show CDR1 as MDHEN and CDR2 as SYDVKM. The CDR3: CASSPAGLAGRTDTQYF. The CDR3 DNA reads TGTGCCAGCAGTCCGGCCGGACTAGCGGGCCGCACAGATACGCAGTATTTT.

The J gene is TRBJ2-1, the V gene TRBV6-4; 11 nucleotides line up with TRBD2. The CDR3 is 16 amino acids. Germline V CDR1 and CDR2: MRHNA, SNTAGT. The V and J ends lost 4 bases and 2 bases, in that order; junction bases with no gene match: 4. The CDR3 sequence: CASSGGLAGPYNEQFF. In DNA form, the CDR3 reads TGTGCCAGCAGTGGAGGACTAGCGGGCCCCTACAATGAGCAGTTCTTC.

V usage is TRBV28 and J usage is TRBJ2-1; 12 bases fit TRBD1. Unmatched junction bases numbered 8, after V lost 10 bases and J lost 7 bases. Germline CDR1 and CDR2: MDHEN and SYDVKM. This CDR3 has 14 residues. The CDR3 DNA reads TGTGCCACCAACTTGGGACAGGGGGCTAATGAGCAGTTCTTC. This translates into CATNLGQGANEQFF.

The chain recombines TRBV5-6 with TRBJ1-3, with D unclear. CDR3 length equals 18 residues. V was clipped by 4 bases and J by 0 bases, with 20 bases between them. The V gene's germline CDR1 is SGHDT and CDR2 YYEEEE. The CDR3 sequence is CASSPPGPPRLSGNTIYF. DNA of the CDR3: TGTGCCAGCAGCCCACCGGGCCCACCGAGACTCTCTGGAAACACCATATATTTT.

J is TRBJ2-1 and V is TRBV28; TRBD2 matches at 7 bases. The V segment lost 3 bases and the J segment 5 bases; nucleotides outside the gene matches: 25. Per germline, CDR1 MDHEN and CDR2 SYDVKM. This CDR3 region has 21 residues. CDR3 amino acids: CASSFRRGTMAGARTDNEQFF. Here the CDR3 DNA reads TGTGCCAGCAGTTTCCGACGGGGGACTATGGCGGGAGCCCGTACTGACAATGAGCAGTTCTTC.

This chain joins TRBV4-3 and TRBJ2-7; D is unresolved. The CDR3 is made up of 16 amino acids. V was pared by 4 bases and J by 2 bases, with 18 bases between. Germline loops: CDR1 LGHNA, CDR2 YSLEER. The CDR3 loop reads CASSRIPPSRTYEQYF. The CDR3 nucleotides read TGCGCCAGCAGCCGAATCCCCCCCAGTCGGACCTACGAGCAGTACTTC.

The chain has TRBV4-1 and TRBJ1-1; D not resolved. The V and J ends lost 2 bases and 0 bases respectively, with 13 bases between them. Germline CDR1 is MGHRA and CDR2 is YSYEKL. This CDR3 region has 16 residues. CDR3 coding DNA: TGCGCCAGCAGCCAATTGATAAAGCTCATGAACACTGAAGCTTTCTTT. Translating it yields CASSQLIKLMNTEAFF.

The V call is TRBV18, the J call TRBJ2-1, with 8 nucleotides matching TRBD1. The CDR3 contains 15 residues. The germline V gene encodes CDR1 KGHSH and CDR2 LQKENI. V dropped 3 bases and J dropped 3; count of bases not matched to a gene: 4. This CDR3 reads CASSPSTGDYNEQFF. CDR3 DNA sequence: TGTGCCAGCTCACCCTCGACAGGGGACTACAATGAGCAGTTCTTC.

The genes are TRBV28 and TRBJ2-3; 8 bases map to TRBD2. Unmatched junction bases numbered 15, after V lost 3 bases and J lost 4 bases. Germline CDR1 and CDR2: MDHEN and SYDVKM. The CDR3 spans 18 residues. Written as DNA, the CDR3 is TGTGCCAGCAGTTTCATCCTCACTAAGCGGGAGAAGCCAGATACGCAGTATTTT. It is translated as CASSFILTKREKPDTQYF.

This chain joins TRBV2 and TRBJ1-1; D is perhaps TRBD1 (6 bases). Germline V CDR1 and CDR2: SNHLY, FYNNEI. This CDR3 has 14 residues. V was shortened by 5 bases and J by 1 base, with 11 bases between the two germline ends. This CDR3 is CASSNRTENTEAFF. The CDR3 nucleotides read TGTGCCAGCAGTAATCGGACAGAGAACACTGAAGCTTTCTTT.

The V call is TRBV27, the J call TRBJ2-2; 9 bases map to TRBD1. V shed 6 bases and J 2 bases; nucleotides not matched to a gene: 7. CDR1 and CDR2 from the germline V gene are MNHEY and SMNVEV (reference sequence). The CDR3 runs to 16 residues. CDR3 coding DNA: TGTGCCAGCAGCACCCACAGGGGGCACAACACCGGGGAGCTGTTTTTT. Translation: CASSTHRGHNTGELFF.

The gene calls are TRBV28 and TRBJ2-7, with D possibly matching TRBD1 (5 bases). The CDR3 sequence is 14 residues long. Deletions cut 6 bases from V and 3 bases from J, with 15 bases between. Germline CDR1 MDHEN, CDR2 SYDVKM. The CDR3 region is CASRPQGKVYEQYF. The CDR3 DNA follows: TGTGCCAGCAGGCCTCAGGGTAAGGTCTACGAGCAGTACTTC.

J is TRBJ2-1 and V is TRBV10-1, with unresolved D. Per the germline V gene, CDR1 is WNHNN and CDR2 is SYGVQD (reference sequence). The CDR3 extends over 13 amino acids. V shed 0 bases and J shed 12 bases, with 12 bases lying between them. The CDR3 DNA follows: TGCGCCAGCAGTGAGTCAGGGCCGGAGAGGCAGTTCTTC. Its translation is CASSESGPERQFF.

The V and J genes are TRBV2 and TRBJ2-1; the D is unclear. Germline CDR1 reads SNHLY; CDR2 reads FYNNEI. V lost 6 bases and J 4 bases, leaving 4 bases between the germline ends. The CDR3 runs 11 residues. CDR3 in DNA: TGTGCCAGCAGGGTATACAATGAGCAGTTCTTC. It specifies CASRVYNEQFF.

This chain links TRBV7-2 with TRBJ2-3; TRBD1 might be the D (6 bases). The CDR3 loop spans 19 amino acids. Germline CDR1 SGHTA, CDR2 FQGNSA. V lost 5 bases and J lost 2, with 26 bases in between. The CDR3 loop reads CASSRQAERMMGYTDTQYF. CDR3 DNA sequence: TGTGCCAGCAGCCGACAGGCCGAACGGATGATGGGGTACACAGATACGCAGTATTTT.

The CDR3 nucleotides read TGTGCCACCAGAGTGATGAGCTATGCCCCCTTGAATGAGCAGTTCTTC. Its protein product is CATRVMSYAPLNEQFF. The chain combines TRBV15 with TRBJ2-1; D remains unclear. There are 16 residues in the CDR3. Germline V gives CDR1 LNHNV, CDR2 YYDKDF (reference sequence). V shed 6 bases and J shed 7 bases, with 22 bases lying between them.